This T cell receptor beta chain was retrieved from a study of blood T cell dynamics during melanoma immunotherapy. Study-wide findings and caveats: At W3, later disease-control patients showed bifurcated PBMC repertoire changes, unlike progressors.

Regarding time point: week 3, after first cycle of checkpoint inhibitor. Samples come from before therapy and from week 3 after the first blockade cycle. At 12 weeks after first infusion, RECIST 1.1 defined response for most patients. Patients had no prior systemic cancer treatment, immunosuppressants or other active cancers. Profiling relied on immunoSEQ multiplex PCR, and the TCRdb table lists in-frame clones only, not all of them. The sample holds 9,500 to 15,000 clones, roughly 88% seen once. CDR3 length: 14 residues. In germline, CDR1 is SSHAT, CDR2 FNYEAQ (reference sequence). Trimming removed 2 bases at V and 5 bases at J, with 9 bases between. On this clone itself: Its antigen remains unknown.

This TCR was sampled from a human donor with melanoma. The rearrangement uses TRBV7-7 and TRBJ1-4; no firm D call. The sequences come from blood, collected from a patient treated with checkpoint blockade. The CDR3 DNA reads as TGTGCCAGCAGCTTACGCGCTGGAAATGAAAAACTGTTTTTT. Encoded protein: CASSLRAGNEKLFF.